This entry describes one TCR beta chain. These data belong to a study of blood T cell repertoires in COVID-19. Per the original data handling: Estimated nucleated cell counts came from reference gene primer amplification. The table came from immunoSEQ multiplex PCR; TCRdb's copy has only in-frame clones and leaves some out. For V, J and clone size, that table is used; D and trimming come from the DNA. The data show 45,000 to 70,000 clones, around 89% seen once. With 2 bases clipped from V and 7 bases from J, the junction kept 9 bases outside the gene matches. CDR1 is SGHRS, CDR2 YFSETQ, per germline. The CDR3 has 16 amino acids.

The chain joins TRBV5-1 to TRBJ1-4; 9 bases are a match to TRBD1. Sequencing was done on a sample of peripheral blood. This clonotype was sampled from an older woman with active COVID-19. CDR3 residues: CASSLDYRGPFEKLFF. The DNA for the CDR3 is TGCGCCAGCAGCTTAGATTACAGGGGGCCTTTTGAAAAACTGTTTTTT.